A selection of T cell receptor beta chains follows, all from one sample in a study of response to subunit inactivated influenza vaccine. Using its own MiXCR run on the RT-PCR reads, TCRdb lists one record per CDR3 protein. The table lists about 830,000 distinct CDR3 sequences, 18% of them singletons. The material sequenced was PBMCs from blood, taken roughly 5 days after vaccination. Every receptor here comes from a man aged 45-65 years who received an inactivated influenza vaccine. The CDR3 runs from the conserved cysteine through the conserved F or W. The order of the fields is clone size, V gene, D gene, J gene, CDR3 protein, CDR3 DNA. A D gene is named only where the DNA matches it firmly. Not all rows give a size; the values are once, few, many and, for expanded clones, a class.

many,TRBV5-1,NA,TRBJ2-1,CASSLAAEQFF,TGCGCCAGCAGCTTGGCCGCTGAGCAGTTCTTC
few,TRBV25-1,TRBD1,TRBJ2-7,CASGTGGLYEQYF,TGTGCCAGCGGGACAGGAGGACTCTACGAGCAGTACTTC
few,TRBV20-1,NA,TRBJ2-7,CSARDKARTYEQYF,TGCAGTGCTAGAGATAAAGCGAGGACCTACGAGCAGTACTTC
few,TRBV7-2,TRBD2,TRBJ2-7,CASSTSGLTYEQYF,TGTGCCAGCAGCACTAGCGGGTTGACCTACGAGCAGTACTTC
few,TRBV4-3,NA,TRBJ2-1,CASSQEPPGTAYNEQFF,TGCGCCAGCAGCCAAGAACCGCCTGGGACTGCCTACAATGAGCAGTTCTTC
NA,TRBV9,TRBD2,TRBJ2-1,CASSVGGGGPNEQFF,TGTGCCAGCAGCGTAGGTGGCGGGGGACCCAATGAGCAGTTCTTC
NA,TRBV7-9,NA,TRBJ2-7,CASSWGDWPYEQYF,TGTGCCAGCAGCTGGGGAGATTGGCCCTACGAGCAGTACTTC
few,TRBV29-1,TRBD2,TRBJ2-3,CSAYTSGGAADTQYF,TGCAGCGCCTACACTAGCGGGGGGGCCGCAGATACGCAGTATTTT
NA,TRBV5-6,NA,TRBJ2-7,CASSRDRIYSYEQYF,TGTGCCAGCAGCCGTGACAGGATATACTCCTACGAGCAGTACTTC
few,TRBV5-1,TRBD2,TRBJ2-3,CASSSGLAGMTDTQYF,TGCGCCAGCAGCTCAGGACTAGCGGGTATGACAGATACGCAGTATTTT
NA,TRBV27,NA,TRBJ2-3,CASSNRGAQANTQYF,TGTGCCAGCAGTAATCGGGGGGCGCAAGCAAATACGCAGTATTTT
few,TRBV24-1,TRBD2,TRBJ2-1,CATSVASGGADEQFF,TGTGCCACCAGTGTGGCTAGCGGGGGGGCAGATGAGCAGTTCTTC
NA,TRBV29-1,NA,TRBJ2-1,CSVVPGENEQFF,TGCAGCGTTGTCCCAGGGGAGAATGAGCAGTTCTTC
few,TRBV3-1,NA,TRBJ2-7,CASSQDGQTYEQYF,TGTGCCAGCAGCCAAGACGGACAGACCTACGAGCAGTACTTC
NA,TRBV4-3,NA,TRBJ2-2,CASSQVPGNTGELFF,TGCGCCAGCAGCCAAGTCCCCGGGAACACCGGGGAGCTGTTTTTT
NA,TRBV4-2,NA,TRBJ2-7,CASSQDLTGGYEQYF,TGTGCCAGCAGCCAAGATTTAACAGGTGGTTACGAGCAGTACTTC
few,TRBV10-3,NA,TRBJ1-1,CAISDPGQVNTEAFF,TGTGCCATCAGTGACCCGGGACAAGTGAACACTGAAGCTTTCTTT
few,TRBV7-2,TRBD1,TRBJ1-5,CASSPGGQGVIQPQHF,TGTGCCAGCAGCCCCGGTGGGCAGGGGGTTATCCAGCCCCAGCATTTT
NA,TRBV20-1,TRBD2,TRBJ2-1,CSAPAGLPVNEQFF,TGCAGTGCTCCTGCGGGACTACCGGTCAATGAGCAGTTCTTC
many,TRBV20-1,NA,TRBJ1-6,CSARDIQLTSYNSPLHF,TGCAGTGCTAGAGATATCCAGCTGACCTCCTATAATTCACCCCTCCACTTT
NA,TRBV27,NA,TRBJ1-1,CASNRGAPAGTEAFF,TGTGCCAGCAATAGGGGGGCCCCGGCAGGCACTGAAGCTTTCTTT
NA,TRBV18,NA,TRBJ2-1,CASSQAPARDEQFF,TGTGCCAGCTCACAAGCGCCCGCTAGGGATGAGCAGTTCTTC
NA,TRBV7-9,NA,TRBJ1-3,CASSFDSATGNTIYF,TGTGCCAGCAGCTTCGACAGTGCCACTGGAAACACCATATATTTT
few,TRBV12-3/TRBV12-4,TRBD1,TRBJ1-1,CASSWGIGGQMNTEAFF,TGTGCCAGCAGTTGGGGTATAGGGGGCCAAATGAACACTGAAGCTTTCTTT
few,TRBV5-1,TRBD2,TRBJ2-5,CASSHGLAPGETQYF,TGCGCCAGCAGCCATGGACTAGCGCCGGGAGAGACCCAGTACTTC
few,TRBV5-1,NA,TRBJ1-1,CASSSNTIGNTEAFF,TGCGCCAGCAGCTCCAACACAATCGGGAACACTGAAGCTTTCTTT
NA,TRBV11-2,TRBD2,TRBJ2-5,CASSLEGGLRRLREDSFRETQYF,TGTGCCAGCAGCTTAGAGGGGGGGTTACGGAGGTTGCGGGAGGACTCCTTTCGAGAGACCCAGTACTTC
few,TRBV27,TRBD2,TRBJ2-1,CASSLATSAPGPGQFF,TGTGCCAGCAGTTTGGCGACTAGCGCCCCAGGACCGGGGCAGTTCTTC
few,TRBV10-3,NA,TRBJ2-1,CAISEVEGPGNEQFF,TGTGCCATCAGTGAGGTAGAGGGGCCGGGCAATGAGCAGTTCTTC
NA,TRBV6-2/TRBV6-3,NA,TRBJ2-1,CASSTSGLNEQFF,TGTGCCAGCAGTACCTCCGGGCTGAATGAGCAGTTCTTC
NA,TRBV28,NA,TRBJ2-7,CASSPLAAYEQYF,TGTGCCAGCAGCCCTTTAGCGGCCTACGAGCAGTACTTC
NA,TRBV5-5,TRBD2,TRBJ2-1,CASSLLGTSRNEQFF,TGTGCCAGCAGCTTGCTGGGGACTAGTAGGAATGAGCAGTTCTTC
NA,TRBV29-1,TRBD2,TRBJ2-7,CSATLSGRTYEQYF,TGCAGCGCCACTCTTAGCGGGAGGACCTACGAGCAGTACTTC
NA,TRBV7-9,NA,TRBJ2-3,CASSHTTGYTQYF,TGTGCCAGCAGCCACACGACAGGCTATACGCAGTATTTT
few,TRBV20-1,NA,TRBJ2-1,CSARDRPRYNEQFF,TGCAGTGCTAGAGATCGACCACGATACAATGAGCAGTTCTTC
NA,TRBV6-2/TRBV6-3,TRBD1,TRBJ2-1,CASSYARDRAYNEQFF,TGTGCCAGCAGTTACGCCCGGGACAGGGCCTACAATGAGCAGTTCTTC
many,TRBV12-3/TRBV12-4,NA,TRBJ2-7,CASSVQVTYEQYF,TGTGCCAGCAGTGTACAGGTTACCTACGAGCAGTACTTC
NA,TRBV7-2,TRBD2,TRBJ2-3,CASSFTSGRADTQYF,TGTGCCAGCAGCTTTACTAGCGGGAGGGCAGATACGCAGTATTTT
NA,TRBV12-3/TRBV12-4,NA,TRBJ2-2,CATQSMGENTGELFF,TGTGCCACCCAAAGTATGGGGGAGAACACCGGGGAGCTGTTTTTT
many,TRBV10-3,NA,TRBJ1-2,CAISESSKGYGYTF,TGTGCCATCAGTGAGTCAAGCAAGGGCTATGGCTACACCTTC
once,TRBV5-4,NA,TRBJ2-1,CASELQGPPVF,TGTGCCAGCGAGCTACAGGGCCCCCCGGTCTTC
many,TRBV5-1,NA,TRBJ2-7,CASSLNRDYEQYF,TGCGCCAGCAGCTTGAACAGAGACTACGAGCAGTACTTC
many,TRBV4-1,NA,TRBJ1-1,CASSFRDLGTEAFF,TGCGCCAGCAGCTTCCGGGATCTCGGGACTGAAGCTTTCTTT
NA,TRBV4-2,NA,TRBJ2-4,CASSQTEALLVAKNIQYF,TGTGCCAGCAGCCAAACGGAAGCCCTTTTAGTAGCCAAAAACATTCAGTACTTC
NA,TRBV20-1,TRBD1,TRBJ2-4,CSASRDRQNIQYF,TGCAGTGCGAGCCGGGACAGACAAAACATTCAGTACTTC
few,TRBV9,TRBD1,TRBJ2-7,CASSDGQGESYEQYF,TGTGCCAGCAGCGACGGACAGGGGGAATCCTACGAGCAGTACTTC
few,TRBV14,NA,TRBJ2-1,CASSQDRQSLWGYNEQFF,TGTGCCAGCAGCCAAGATCGGCAGTCACTTTGGGGGTACAATGAGCAGTTCTTC
few,TRBV15,NA,TRBJ2-1,CATSSSSYRDNEQFF,TGTGCCACCAGCAGCTCAAGCTACAGGGACAATGAGCAGTTCTTC
few,TRBV27,TRBD1,TRBJ2-1,CASSFLGQGSYNEQFF,TGTGCCAGCAGTTTCCTCGGACAGGGCTCCTACAATGAGCAGTTCTTC
many,TRBV7-3,NA,TRBJ1-1,CASSRSLNTEAFF,TGTGCCAGCAGCCGTAGTCTGAACACTGAAGCTTTCTTT
few,TRBV7-6,NA,TRBJ2-7,CASSLGQEYYEQYF,TGTGCCAGCAGCTTAGGACAGGAGTACTACGAGCAGTACTTC
few,TRBV7-9,TRBD2,TRBJ2-7,CATRRLAGSYEQYF,TGTGCCACCCGAAGACTAGCTGGGTCCTACGAGCAGTACTTC
NA,TRBV7-9,TRBD1,TRBJ1-1,CASSLAGQGIEAFF,TGTGCCAGCAGCTTAGCGGGACAGGGGATTGAAGCTTTCTTT
NA,TRBV5-1,NA,TRBJ2-2,CASSLASRTGWNTGELFF,TGCGCCAGCAGCTTGGCCTCGAGGACCGGGTGGAACACCGGGGAGCTGTTTTTT